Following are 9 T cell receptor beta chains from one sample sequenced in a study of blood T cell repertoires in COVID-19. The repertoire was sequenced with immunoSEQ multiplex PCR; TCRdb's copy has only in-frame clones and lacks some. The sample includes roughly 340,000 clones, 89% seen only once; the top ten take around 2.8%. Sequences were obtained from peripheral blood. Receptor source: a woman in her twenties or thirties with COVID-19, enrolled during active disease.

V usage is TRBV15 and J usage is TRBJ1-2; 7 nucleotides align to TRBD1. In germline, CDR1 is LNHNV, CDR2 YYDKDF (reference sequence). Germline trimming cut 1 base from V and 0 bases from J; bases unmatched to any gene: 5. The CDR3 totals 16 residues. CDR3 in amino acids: CATSRVKDRTNYGYTF. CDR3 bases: TGTGCCACCAGCAGAGTTAAGGACAGGACTAACTATGGCTACACCTTC.

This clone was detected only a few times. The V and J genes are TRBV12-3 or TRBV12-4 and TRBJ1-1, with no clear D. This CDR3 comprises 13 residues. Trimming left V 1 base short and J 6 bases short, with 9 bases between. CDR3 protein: CASSLETVAEAFF. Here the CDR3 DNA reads TGTGCCAGCAGTTTAGAAACAGTCGCTGAAGCTTTCTTT.

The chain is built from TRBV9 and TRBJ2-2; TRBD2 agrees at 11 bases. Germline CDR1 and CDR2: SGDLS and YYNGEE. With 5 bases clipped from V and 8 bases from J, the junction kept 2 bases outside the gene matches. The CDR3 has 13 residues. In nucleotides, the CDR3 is TGTGCCAGCAGTCGGACTAGCGGGGGGGAGCTGTTTTTT. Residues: CASSRTSGGELFF.

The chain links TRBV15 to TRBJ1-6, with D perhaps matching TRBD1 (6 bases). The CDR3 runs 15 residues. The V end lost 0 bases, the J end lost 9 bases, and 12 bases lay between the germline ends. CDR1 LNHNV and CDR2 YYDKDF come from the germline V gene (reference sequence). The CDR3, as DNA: TGTGCCACCAGCAGAGATGGGGGGGCACGTTCACCCCTCCACTTT. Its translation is CATSRDGGARSPLHF.

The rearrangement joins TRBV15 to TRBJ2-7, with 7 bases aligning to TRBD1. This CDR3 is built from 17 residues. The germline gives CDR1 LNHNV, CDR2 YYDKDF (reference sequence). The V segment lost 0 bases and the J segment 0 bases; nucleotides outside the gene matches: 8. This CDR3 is CATSRELPGTVSYEQYV. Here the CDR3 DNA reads TGTGCCACCAGCAGAGAACTTCCCGGGACAGTCTCCTACGAGCAGTACGTC.

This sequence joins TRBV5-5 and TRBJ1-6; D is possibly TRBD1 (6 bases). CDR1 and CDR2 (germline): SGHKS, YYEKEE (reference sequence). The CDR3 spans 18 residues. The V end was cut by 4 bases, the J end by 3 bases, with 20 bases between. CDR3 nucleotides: TGTGCCAGCAGCACGGACAGCATAAGTAACTACTATAATTCACCCCTCCACTTT. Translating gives CASSTDSISNYYNSPLHF.

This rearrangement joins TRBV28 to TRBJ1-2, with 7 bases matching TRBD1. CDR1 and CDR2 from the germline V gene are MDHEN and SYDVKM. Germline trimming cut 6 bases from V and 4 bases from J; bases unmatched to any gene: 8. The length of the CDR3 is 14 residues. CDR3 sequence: CASSPLGQSYGYTF. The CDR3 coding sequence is TGTGCCAGCAGCCCGCTGGGACAGAGCTATGGCTACACCTTC.

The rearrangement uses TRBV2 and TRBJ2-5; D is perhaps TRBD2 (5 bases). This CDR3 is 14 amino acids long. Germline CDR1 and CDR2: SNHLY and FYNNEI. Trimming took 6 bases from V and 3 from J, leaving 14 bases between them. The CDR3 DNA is TGTGCCAGCAGGGCAGCGGTTAGGGAAGAGACCCAGTACTTC. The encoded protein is CASRAAVREETQYF.

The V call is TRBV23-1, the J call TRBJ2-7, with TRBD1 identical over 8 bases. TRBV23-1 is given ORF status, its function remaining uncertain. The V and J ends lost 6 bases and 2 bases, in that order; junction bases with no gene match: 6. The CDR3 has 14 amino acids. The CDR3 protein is CASSPAGGPYEQYV. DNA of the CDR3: TGCGCCAGCAGCCCCGCAGGGGGCCCCTACGAGCAGTACGTC.